The sequence of this TCR beta chain was determined in a study of T cell responses to AZD1222 COVID-19 vaccine. Findings and limits, study-wide: Spike as a whole was targeted by vaccine-associated CD4 TCRs, dominant at 160-218 and 743-854.

TCRdb keeps only in-frame clones here, not all; method: immunoSEQ multiplex PCR. The sample records 83,000 or so clones, under 95% being singletons. This clone was counted a single time. Its matching antigen is unknown. The J segment lost 10 bases and the V segment lost 6 bases, leaving 14 bases of the junction unmatched. The length of the CDR3 is 15 residues. Germline V CDR1 and CDR2: MDHEN, SYDVKM. This TCR derives from an adult who received the AZD1222 COVID-19 vaccine. The chain has TRBV28 and TRBJ1-1, with TRBD1 matching 10 bases. Sequences were derived from peripheral blood, sampled 28 days after the second AZD1222 dose. The CDR3 DNA follows: TGTGCCAGCAGCCCCGGACAGGGGGACAGAGTGGGAGCTTTCTTT. Its protein product is CASSPGQGDRVGAFF.